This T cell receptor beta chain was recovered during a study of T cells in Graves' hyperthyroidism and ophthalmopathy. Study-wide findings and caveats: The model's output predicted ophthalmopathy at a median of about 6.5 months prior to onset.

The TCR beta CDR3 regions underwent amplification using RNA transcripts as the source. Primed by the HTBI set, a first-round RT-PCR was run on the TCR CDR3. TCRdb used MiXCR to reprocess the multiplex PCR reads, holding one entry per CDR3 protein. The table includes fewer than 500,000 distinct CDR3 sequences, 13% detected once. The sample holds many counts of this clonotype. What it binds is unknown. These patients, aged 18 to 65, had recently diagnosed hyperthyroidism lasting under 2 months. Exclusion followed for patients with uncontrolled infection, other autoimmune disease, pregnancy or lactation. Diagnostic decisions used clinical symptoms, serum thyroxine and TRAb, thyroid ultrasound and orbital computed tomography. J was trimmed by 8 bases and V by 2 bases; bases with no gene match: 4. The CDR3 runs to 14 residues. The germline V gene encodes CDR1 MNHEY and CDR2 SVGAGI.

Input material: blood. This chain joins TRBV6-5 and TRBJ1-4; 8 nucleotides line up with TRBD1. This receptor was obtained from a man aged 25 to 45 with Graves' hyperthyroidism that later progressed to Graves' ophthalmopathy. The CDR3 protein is CASSYGTGGEKLFF. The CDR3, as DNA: TGTGCCAGCAGTTACGGGACAGGAGGGGAAAAACTGTTTTTT.